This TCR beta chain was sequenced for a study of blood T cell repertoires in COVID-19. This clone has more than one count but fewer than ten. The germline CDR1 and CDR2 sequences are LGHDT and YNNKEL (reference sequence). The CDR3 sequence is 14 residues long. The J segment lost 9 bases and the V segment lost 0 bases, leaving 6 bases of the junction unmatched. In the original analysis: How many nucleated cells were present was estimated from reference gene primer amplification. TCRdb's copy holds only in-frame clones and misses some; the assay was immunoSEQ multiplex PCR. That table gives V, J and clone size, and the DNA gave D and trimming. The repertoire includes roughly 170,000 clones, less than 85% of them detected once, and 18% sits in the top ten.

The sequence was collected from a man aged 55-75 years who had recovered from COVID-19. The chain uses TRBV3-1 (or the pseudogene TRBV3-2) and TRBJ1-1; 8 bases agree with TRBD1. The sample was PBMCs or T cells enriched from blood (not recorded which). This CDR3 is CASSQESNRGKAFF. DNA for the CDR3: TGTGCCAGCAGCCAAGAATCGAACAGGGGGAAAGCTTTCTTT.